The present entry profiles one TCR beta chain with its context. What it binds is not known. Sequencing was performed with immunoSEQ multiplex PCR; in TCRdb, only in-frame clones are kept and a portion is missing. Of about 23,000 clones in the sample, 65% to 85% were seen once. The V gene's germline CDR1 is PRHDT and CDR2 FYEKMQ (reference sequence). CDR3 size: 13 residues. V lost 0 bases, J lost 8 bases, and 10 bases lay in between. These data originate in a study of somatic mutations in cytotoxic T cells in rheumatoid arthritis. Study results and limitations: Patients with rheumatoid arthritis, but not healthy controls, had CD8+ clonality that increased with age. CD8+ T-cell clonality showed no significant difference between rheumatoid arthritis patients and age-matched healthy controls.

The chain is built from TRBV13 and TRBJ1-2; D unclear. This sequence was found in an adult with rheumatoid arthritis. Source material: CD8+ T cells sorted from blood. The CDR3 DNA follows: TGTGCCAGCAGCTTAGGGTTGAGGTTAGGCTACACCTTC. Protein: CASSLGLRLGYTF. Based on the CDR3 plus reference TRBV13 and TRBJ1-2, the full variable domain is AAGVIQSPRHLIKEKRETATLKCYPIPRHDTVYWYQQGPGQDPQFLISFYEKMQSDKGSIPDRFSAQQFSDYHSELNMSSLELGDSALYFCASSLGLRLGYTFGSGTRLTVV.